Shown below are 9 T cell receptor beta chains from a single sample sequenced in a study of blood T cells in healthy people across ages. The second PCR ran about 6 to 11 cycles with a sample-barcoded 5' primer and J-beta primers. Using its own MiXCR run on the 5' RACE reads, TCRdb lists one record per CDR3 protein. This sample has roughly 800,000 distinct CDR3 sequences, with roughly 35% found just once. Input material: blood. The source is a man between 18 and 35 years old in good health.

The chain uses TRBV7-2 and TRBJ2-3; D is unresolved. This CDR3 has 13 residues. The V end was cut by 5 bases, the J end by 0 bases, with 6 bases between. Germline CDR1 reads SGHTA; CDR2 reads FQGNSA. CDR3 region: CASSVISTDTQYF. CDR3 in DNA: TGTGCCAGCAGCGTCATAAGCACAGATACGCAGTATTTT.

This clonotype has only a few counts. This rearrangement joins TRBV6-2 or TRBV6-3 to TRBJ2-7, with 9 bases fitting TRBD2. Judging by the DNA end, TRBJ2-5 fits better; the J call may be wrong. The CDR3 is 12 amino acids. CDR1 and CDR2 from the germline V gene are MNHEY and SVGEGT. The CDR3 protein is CATTTSGETQYF. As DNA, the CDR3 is TGTGCCACCACGACTAGCGGAGAGACCCAGTACTTC.

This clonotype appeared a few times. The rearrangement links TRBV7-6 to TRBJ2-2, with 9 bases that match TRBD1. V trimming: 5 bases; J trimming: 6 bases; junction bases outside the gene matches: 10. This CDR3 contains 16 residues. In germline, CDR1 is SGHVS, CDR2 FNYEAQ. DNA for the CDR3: TGTGCCAGCAGCATGGGACAGGGTCGGCAATCCGGGGAGCTGTTTTTT. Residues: CASSMGQGRQSGELFF.

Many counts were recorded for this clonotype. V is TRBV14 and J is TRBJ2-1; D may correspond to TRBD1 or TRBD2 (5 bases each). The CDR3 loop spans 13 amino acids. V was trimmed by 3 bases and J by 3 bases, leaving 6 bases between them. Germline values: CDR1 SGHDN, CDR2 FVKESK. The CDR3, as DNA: TGTGCCAGCAGCCAGGGGGTCTACAATGAGCAGTTCTTC. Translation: CASSQGVYNEQFF.

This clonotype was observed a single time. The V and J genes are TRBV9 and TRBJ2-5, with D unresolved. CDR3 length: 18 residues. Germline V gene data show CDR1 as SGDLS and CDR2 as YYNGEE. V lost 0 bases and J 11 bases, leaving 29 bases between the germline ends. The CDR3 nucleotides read TGTGCCAGCAGCGTAGCCGGCCGGGTTACTCACCGTACAAATGAGCAGTACTTC. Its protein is CASSVAGRVTHRTNEQYF.

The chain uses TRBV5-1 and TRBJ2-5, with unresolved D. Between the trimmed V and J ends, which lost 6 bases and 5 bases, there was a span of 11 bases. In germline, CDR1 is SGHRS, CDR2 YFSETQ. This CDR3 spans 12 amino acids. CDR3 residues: CASTPTGETQYF. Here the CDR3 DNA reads TGCGCCAGCACGCCAACTGGGGAGACCCAGTACTTC.

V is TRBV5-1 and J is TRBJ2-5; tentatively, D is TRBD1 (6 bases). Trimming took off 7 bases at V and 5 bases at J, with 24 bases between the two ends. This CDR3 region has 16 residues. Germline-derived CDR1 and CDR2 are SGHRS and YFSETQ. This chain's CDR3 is CASYRTPDRNLETQYF. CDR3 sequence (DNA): TGCGCCAGCTATCGCACCCCAGACAGGAATCTGGAGACCCAGTACTTC.

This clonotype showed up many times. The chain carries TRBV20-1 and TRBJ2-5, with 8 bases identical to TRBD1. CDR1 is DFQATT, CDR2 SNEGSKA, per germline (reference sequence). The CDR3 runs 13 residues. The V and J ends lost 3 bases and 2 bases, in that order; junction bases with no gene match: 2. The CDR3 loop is CSASGTGQETQYF. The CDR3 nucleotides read TGCAGTGCTAGTGGGACAGGTCAAGAGACCCAGTACTTC.

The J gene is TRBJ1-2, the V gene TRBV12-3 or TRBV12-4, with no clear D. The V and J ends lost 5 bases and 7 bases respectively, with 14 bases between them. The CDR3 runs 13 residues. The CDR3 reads CASSRLRVGGYTF. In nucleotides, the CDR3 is TGTGCCAGCAGTCGCCTAAGAGTGGGTGGCTACACCTTC.